These 25 T cell receptor beta chains came from one sample sequenced in a study of blood T cell repertoires in COVID-19. Some clones are missing from TCRdb's copy, which holds only in-frame ones; the method was immunoSEQ multiplex PCR. In the table there are almost 200,000 clones, around 90% of which are singletons. What was sequenced was PBMCs or T cells enriched from blood (not recorded which). These receptors were taken from a woman between 18 and 29 years old who had recovered from COVID-19.

The chain uses TRBV2 and TRBJ1-1; the D gene is possibly TRBD1 (5 bases). The CDR3 is 14 amino acids. The V end was cut by 4 bases, the J end by 2 bases, with 11 bases between. From germline, CDR1 is SNHLY and CDR2 FYNNEI. The CDR3: CASSAQGINTEAFF. The CDR3 DNA is TGTGCCAGCAGTGCCCAGGGTATTAACACTGAAGCTTTCTTT.

V gene TRBV2 combines with J gene TRBJ1-6; no clear D. V lost 2 bases and J lost 13, with 6 bases in between. Germline V gives CDR1 SNHLY, CDR2 FYNNEI. This CDR3 spans 11 amino acids. The CDR3 reads CASSETVPLHF. The DNA of the CDR3 is TGTGCCAGCAGTGAAACAGTGCCCCTCCACTTT.

The chain joins TRBV5-6 to TRBJ2-7; 9 bases match TRBD1. V shed 3 bases, J shed 12 bases, and the junction held 7 bases outside the gene matches. This CDR3 has 12 amino acids. Germline CDR1 and CDR2: SGHDT and YYEEEE. The CDR3 loop is CASSWRQGVRYF. CDR3 DNA: TGTGCCAGCAGCTGGCGACAGGGGGTTCGGTACTTC.

The CDR3 DNA follows: TGTGCCAGCTCTCCGGAGGGCCAGAGTTCGTACCAAGAGACCCAGTACTTC. Amino acids: CASSPEGQSSYQETQYF. This chain connects TRBV18 to TRBJ2-5, with D perhaps matching TRBD2 (6 bases). CDR3 length: 17 amino acids. From germline, CDR1 is KGHSH and CDR2 LQKENI. V was shortened by 6 bases and J by 0 bases, with 20 bases between the two germline ends.

The chain employs TRBV27 and TRBJ1-6, with TRBD1 matching 8 bases. Trimming at V came to 5 bases and at J to 7 bases, leaving 10 bases not matched to a gene. The CDR3 is 16 residues long. CDR1 and CDR2 from the germline V gene are MNHEY and SMNVEV (reference sequence). CDR3 bases: TGTGCCAGCAGTCCCTGGACAGGGATGGGAAATTCACCCCTCCACTTT. As protein: CASSPWTGMGNSPLHF.

The chain recombines TRBV11-2 with TRBJ2-1; 9 bases line up with TRBD1. CDR1 is SGHAT, CDR2 FQNNGV, per germline. V lost 3 bases and J lost 4; bases outside the gene matches: 1. The CDR3 loop spans 14 amino acids. The CDR3 reads CASSFGQGYNEQFF. The CDR3 region has the DNA TGTGCCAGCAGCTTTGGACAGGGGTACAATGAGCAGTTCTTC.

This chain connects TRBV25-1 to TRBJ2-1; TRBD2 is a possible D gene (5 bases). CDR1 MGHDK and CDR2 SYGVNS come from the germline V gene. Trimming pared 1 base from V and 7 bases from J, leaving 14 bases between. The CDR3 length is 15 residues. Written as DNA, the CDR3 is TGTGCCAGCAGTGAATCGCCGGGGATGAGGAATGAGCAGTTCTTC. The encoded protein is CASSESPGMRNEQFF.

CDR3 sequence: CASSLDGTGGYSNQPQHF. The CDR3 coding sequence is TGTGCCAGCAGCTTAGACGGGACAGGTGGATATAGCAATCAGCCCCAGCATTTT. This chain uses TRBV7-2 with TRBJ1-5; 8 nucleotides line up with TRBD1. The CDR3 loop spans 18 amino acids. Germline V CDR1 and CDR2: SGHTA, FQGNSA. After removal of 1 base from V and 0 bases from J, the junction contained 8 bases not matched to a gene.

V gene TRBV4-1 combines with J gene TRBJ1-2; D gene unclear. CDR3 length equals 15 residues. V lost 0 bases, J lost 4 bases, and 12 bases lay in between. Germline V gene data show CDR1 as MGHRA and CDR2 as YSYEKL. CDR3: CASSQESYSFYGYTF. The CDR3 nucleotides read TGCGCCAGCAGCCAAGAGAGCTACAGCTTCTATGGCTACACCTTC.

This clone has a handful of counts. V and J are TRBV14 and TRBJ1-5; no reliable D call. Germline V gives CDR1 SGHDN, CDR2 FVKESK. Trimming took off 11 bases at V and 7 bases at J, with 12 bases between the two ends. The length of the CDR3 is 11 residues. The CDR3 DNA reads TGTGCCGTCAAAGGGAGGCAGCCCCAGCATTTT. It is translated as CAVKGRQPQHF.

The chain couples TRBV5-1 to TRBJ2-7; TRBD1 aligns across 7 bases. Looked up from germline, CDR1 is SGHRS and CDR2 is YFSETQ. J lost 3 bases, V lost 0 bases, and 6 bases had no gene match. The CDR3 consists of 15 residues. The CDR3 protein is CASSLGQGVHYEQYF. The CDR3 DNA reads TGCGCCAGCAGCTTGGGGCAGGGGGTCCACTACGAGCAGTACTTC.

V is TRBV4-1 and J is TRBJ1-2; 7 positions match TRBD1. Germline CDR1 reads MGHRA; CDR2 reads YSYEKL. V gave up 7 bases and J gave up 5 bases; unmatched junction bases: 13. This CDR3 region has 15 residues. The CDR3 DNA follows: TGCGCCAGCAACCCCGTGGAGGGGGCGCTTTATGGCTACACCTTC. Translation: CASNPVEGALYGYTF.

In its sample, this clone was seen a few times. The V gene is TRBV7-2, the J gene TRBJ1-4; TRBD1 aligns across 9 bases. J gave up 10 bases and V 4 bases, and 7 bases lay outside the gene matches. CDR3 length equals 14 residues. The V gene's germline CDR1 is SGHTA and CDR2 FQGNSA. CDR3 amino acids: CASSSLQGAGKLFF. CDR3 bases: TGTGCCAGCAGCTCATTACAGGGGGCTGGAAAACTGTTTTTT.

The V and J genes are TRBV5-4 and TRBJ2-3, with 7 bases lining up with TRBD2. The CDR3 totals 13 residues. Germline CDR1 is SGHNT and CDR2 is YYREEE (reference sequence). V trimming: 0 bases; J trimming: 5 bases; junction bases outside the gene matches: 0. This CDR3 is CASSLAGGDTQYF. CDR3 nucleotides: TGTGCCAGCAGCTTGGCGGGGGGAGATACGCAGTATTTT.

The genes are TRBV18 and TRBJ1-1; TRBD1 might be the D (5 bases). In germline, CDR1 is KGHSH, CDR2 LQKENI. CDR3 size: 13 residues. Deletions cut 3 bases from V and 6 bases from J, with 11 bases between. The CDR3 DNA follows: TGTGCCAGCTCACCCCCGGGGGAGGCTGAAGCTTTCTTT. It codes for CASSPPGEAEAFF.

The V call is TRBV7-6, the J call TRBJ1-3; no definite D call. CDR3 size: 18 residues. Germline assignment: CDR1 SGHVS and CDR2 FNYEAQ. Trimming pared 5 bases from V and 0 bases from J, leaving 20 bases between. The CDR3 nucleotides read TGTGCCAGCAGCCCAAAGGCATTCGTGACAAGCTCTGGAAACACCATATATTTT. The encoded protein is CASSPKAFVTSSGNTIYF.

The V and J genes are TRBV28 and TRBJ1-2, with no clear D. Germline CDR1 reads MDHEN; CDR2 reads SYDVKM. V was trimmed by 2 bases and J by 0 bases, leaving 13 bases between them. This CDR3 region has 16 residues. The CDR3 sequence is CASSLLEGGPNYGYTF. The CDR3 coding sequence is TGTGCCAGCAGTTTACTGGAGGGAGGACCTAACTATGGCTACACCTTC.

The V gene is TRBV11-2, the J gene TRBJ2-2; perhaps TRBD1 as D (6 bases). Trimming removed 6 bases from V and 0 bases from J, with 14 bases in between. CDR3 length: 16 amino acids. CDR1 is SGHAT, CDR2 FQNNGV, per germline. This CDR3 is CASREPQGSNTGELFF. As DNA, the CDR3 is TGTGCCAGCAGAGAACCACAGGGTTCGAACACCGGGGAGCTGTTTTTT.

This chain connects TRBV6-5 to TRBJ2-2, with 7 positions matching TRBD1. The CDR3 spans 15 residues. J gave up 7 bases and V 4 bases, and 9 bases lay outside the gene matches. Per the germline V gene, CDR1 is MNHEY and CDR2 is SVGAGI. Here the CDR3 DNA reads TGTGCCAGCAGTTTAACCGGGACAGTCTACGGGGAGCTGTTTTTT. Translating gives CASSLTGTVYGELFF.

The chain is built from TRBV27 and TRBJ2-5, with D possibly TRBD1 on 6 matching bases. Trimming left V 8 bases short and J 5 bases short, with 15 bases between. CDR1 MNHEY and CDR2 SMNVEV come from the germline V gene (reference sequence). CDR3 length: 13 amino acids. The CDR3 region has the DNA TGTGCCAGCGGGCAACAGGGTGGGGAGACCCAGTACTTC. Translation: CASGQQGGETQYF.

The V and J genes are TRBV6-1 and TRBJ2-7, with 7 bases identical to TRBD1. This CDR3 has 17 amino acids. Trimming at V came to 2 bases and at J to 2 bases, leaving 12 bases not matched to a gene. Germline CDR1 is MNHNS and CDR2 is SASEGT. The CDR3 nucleotides read TGTGCCAGCAGTGAACTCCTTGACAGGGATGACCCCTACGAGCAGTACTTC. It is translated as CASSELLDRDDPYEQYF.

The rearrangement links TRBV5-5 to TRBJ2-7; 9 bases line up with TRBD1. The trim removed 4 bases at V and 1 base at J, leaving 6 bases unmatched. CDR1 is SGHKS and CDR2 is YYEKEE in the germline V gene (reference sequence). This CDR3 is built from 15 residues. The CDR3 loop is CASSLGTGKSYEQYF. The CDR3 coding sequence is TGTGCCAGCAGCCTAGGGACAGGGAAATCCTACGAGCAGTACTTC.

The V gene is TRBV19, the J gene TRBJ2-3; D gene uncertain. With 6 bases removed from V and 0 bases from J, the gap between germline ends came to 4 bases. This CDR3 comprises 12 residues. CDR1 is LNHDA and CDR2 is SQIVND in the germline V gene (reference sequence). The CDR3 DNA is TGTGCCAGTAGGGAGAGCACAGATACGCAGTATTTT. This encodes CASRESTDTQYF.

This sequence joins TRBV18 and TRBJ1-2; TRBD1 agrees at 7 bases. From germline, CDR1 is KGHSH and CDR2 LQKENI. This CDR3 region has 14 residues. V shed 3 bases and J 4 bases; nucleotides not matched to a gene: 5. CDR3 residues: CASSPGDSFYGYTF. The DNA of the CDR3 is TGTGCCAGCTCACCCGGGGACAGTTTCTATGGCTACACCTTC. Filled out from reference TRBV18 and TRBJ1-2, the complete variable domain reads NAGVMQNPRHLVRRRGQEARLRCSPMKGHSHVYWYRQLPEEGLKFMVYLQKENIIDESGMPKERFSAEFPKEGPSILRIQQVVRGDSAAYFCASSPGDSFYGYTFGSGTRLTVV.

The chain combines TRBV6-1 with TRBJ2-7; 8 positions match TRBD1. With 2 bases clipped from V and 8 bases from J, the junction kept 5 bases outside the gene matches. The CDR3 spans 13 residues. The V gene's germline CDR1 is MNHNS and CDR2 SASEGT. The CDR3 loop reads CASSERQGHKQYF. The CDR3 DNA sequence: TGTGCCAGCAGTGAAAGACAGGGGCATAAGCAGTACTTC.